Below are 26 T cell receptor beta chains sequenced from a single sample in a study of blood T cell repertoires in COVID-19. The table came from immunoSEQ multiplex PCR; TCRdb's copy has only in-frame clones and leaves some out. Of under 120,000 clones in the sample, under 75% are singletons; the top ten hold less than 6.5%. Sequencing was performed on peripheral blood. Receptors were obtained from a man aged 80 or over with acute or convalescent COVID-19.

This clone was seen just once. Written as DNA, the CDR3 is TGTGCCAGCAGCTTAACATCGATACAGAACGAAGCTTTCTTT. Translating gives CASSLTSIQNEAFF. The chain employs TRBV7-8 and TRBJ1-1; D call uncertain. Germline CDR1 reads SGHVS; CDR2 reads FQNEAQ. CDR3 length: 14 residues. V lost 2 bases to trimming and J lost 8 bases, with 15 bases between them.

This clone was observed a few times. The V call is TRBV27, the J call TRBJ2-2; a weak D match, TRBD2 (6 bases). Trimming cost V 2 bases and J 5 bases, with 12 bases left between them. The germline V gene encodes CDR1 MNHEY and CDR2 SMNVEV (reference sequence). The length of the CDR3 is 15 residues. CDR3 nucleotides: TGTGCCAGCAGTTTAAGGTCACGGGGGACCGGGGAGCTGTTTTTT. Its translation is CASSLRSRGTGELFF.

The gene calls are TRBV5-1 and TRBJ2-2; the D gene is possibly TRBD1 (6 bases). Germline values: CDR1 SGHRS, CDR2 YFSETQ. V was trimmed by 5 bases and J by 7 bases, leaving 15 bases between them. The length of the CDR3 is 14 residues. The CDR3 sequence is CASRMGASGGELFF. In nucleotides, the CDR3 is TGCGCCAGCAGGATGGGGGCCTCGGGCGGGGAGCTGTTTTTT.

The chain links TRBV21-1 to TRBJ1-5. TRBV21-1 is flagged as a pseudogene. This CDR3 is 17 amino acids long. This CDR3 reads CASSNSRFLRSNQPQHF. The CDR3 nucleotides are TGTGCCAGCAGCAATTCCCGATTTCTGAGAAGCAATCAGCCCCAGCATTTT.

The chain uses TRBV28 and TRBJ2-4, with a possible D match to TRBD1 (6 bases). CDR3 length equals 14 residues. The ends were cut back, 6 bases at V and 5 bases at J, with 14 bases in the middle. Germline V gives CDR1 MDHEN, CDR2 SYDVKM. The CDR3, as DNA: TGTGCCAGCAGCCGCCAGGGGCTTCAAAACATTCAGTACTTC. Translating gives CASSRQGLQNIQYF.

This clone was detected only a few times. The V gene is TRBV14, the J gene TRBJ2-1, with TRBD2 matching 10 bases. Germline V gene data show CDR1 as SGHDN and CDR2 as FVKESK. V was clipped by 0 bases and J by 0 bases; unmatched bases: 8. The CDR3 is made up of 19 amino acids. CDR3 sequence reads: CASSQDRFGTSDSYNEQFF. CDR3 bases: TGTGCCAGCAGCCAAGATCGGTTTGGGACTAGCGACTCCTACAATGAGCAGTTCTTC.

The rearrangement links TRBV12-3 or TRBV12-4 to TRBJ1-2; D not certain. V was shortened by 5 bases and J by 8 bases, with 12 bases between the two germline ends. The CDR3 consists of 12 residues. CDR3 region: CASSNRGVGYTF. The CDR3 nucleotides are TGTGCCAGCAGTAACCGGGGTGTCGGCTACACCTTC.

V usage is TRBV10-1 and J usage is TRBJ1-5; weak D call: TRBD1 (5 bases). Trimming took 1 base from V and 0 from J, leaving 10 bases between them. This CDR3 contains 16 residues. CDR1 and CDR2 from the germline V gene are WNHNN and SYGVQD (reference sequence). CDR3 residues: CASSEWGDDSNQPQHF. CDR3 nucleotides: TGCGCCAGCAGTGAGTGGGGCGACGATAGCAATCAGCCCCAGCATTTT.

The chain uses TRBV24-1 and TRBJ2-2; TRBD1 might be the D (5 bases). Trimming shortened V by 9 bases and J by 6 bases, and 10 bases separated the two germline ends. Germline CDR1 reads KGHDR; CDR2 reads SFDVKD. This CDR3 has 12 amino acids. The CDR3 nucleotides are TGTGCCACCGGCCCAGGGCCCGGGGAGCTGTTTTTT. It codes for CATGPGPGELFF.

This clone was picked up a small number of times. This sequence joins TRBV5-1 and TRBJ1-1; TRBD1 agrees at 7 bases. The CDR3 consists of 13 residues. V lost 4 bases and J lost 3; bases outside the gene matches: 3. The V gene's germline CDR1 is SGHRS and CDR2 YFSETQ. CDR3 sequence (DNA): TGCGCCAGCAGCACCAGGGGGGACACTGAAGCTTTCTTT. Protein product: CASSTRGDTEAFF.

The chain recombines TRBV19 with TRBJ2-3, with TRBD2 matching over 7 bases. The CDR3 is 15 amino acids. Trimming cost V 9 bases and J 2 bases; bases outside gene matches: 11. Germline lookup yields CDR1 LNHDA and CDR2 SQIVND (reference sequence). CDR3 sequence (DNA): TGTGCCAGCCAACCCGGGGGGAGTTACACAGATACGCAGTATTTT. This encodes CASQPGGSYTDTQYF.

The V and J genes are TRBV6-5 and TRBJ2-1; tentatively, D is TRBD2 (5 bases). The ends were cut back, 6 bases at V and 0 bases at J, with 12 bases in the middle. This CDR3 has 15 residues. Per the germline V gene, CDR1 is MNHEY and CDR2 is SVGAGI. CDR3 nucleotides: TGTGCCAGCAGACGAGCGGTAAGCTCCTACAATGAGCAGTTCTTC. Translated, it gives CASRRAVSSYNEQFF.

The CDR3 sequence: CASSPNRGDGYTF. The CDR3 nucleotides are TGTGCCAGCTCTCCAAACAGGGGTGATGGCTACACCTTC. V usage is TRBV18 and J usage is TRBJ1-2, with 7 positions matching TRBD1. CDR1 is KGHSH, CDR2 LQKENI, per germline. V shed 6 bases, J shed 6 bases, and the junction held 7 bases outside the gene matches. The CDR3 is made up of 13 amino acids.

The rearrangement uses TRBV9 and TRBJ2-7; D call uncertain. Trimming took 2 bases from V and 3 from J, leaving 9 bases between them. The germline gives CDR1 SGDLS, CDR2 YYNGEE. The CDR3 runs to 13 residues. CDR3 coding DNA: TGTGCCAGCAGCGTCGCAGTCCTCTACGAGCAGTACTTC. This encodes CASSVAVLYEQYF.

Points on this clone: Within the sample, other DNA sequences also encode this same CDR3. The rearrangement uses TRBV5-1 and TRBJ2-2, with D possibly matching TRBD1 (6 bases). In germline, CDR1 is SGHRS, CDR2 YFSETQ. Trimming shortened V by 4 bases and J by 6 bases, and 22 bases separated the two germline ends. This CDR3 comprises 17 residues. CDR3 nucleotides: TGCGCCAGCAGCCCTACGGTGCAGGGGCGAGTGGCCGGGGAGCTGTTTTTT. It specifies CASSPTVQGRVAGELFF.

V and J are TRBV29-1 and TRBJ1-5, with 9 bases identical to TRBD1. With 7 bases clipped from V and 1 base from J, the junction kept 2 bases outside the gene matches. Germline V lookup: CDR1 SQVTM, CDR2 ANQGSEA. The CDR3 is 13 amino acids. Here the CDR3 reads CSGGQGSNQPQHF. As DNA, the CDR3 is TGCAGCGGTGGACAGGGGAGCAATCAGCCCCAGCATTTT.

The chain is built from TRBV10-3 and TRBJ1-2; 7 nucleotides match TRBD1. J lost 5 bases, V lost 4 bases, and 10 bases had no gene match. This CDR3 has 15 residues. CDR1 and CDR2 from the germline V gene are ENHRY and SYGVKD. The CDR3, as DNA: TGTGCCATCAGTGCCGGGACAGACCACAATTATGGCTACACCTTC. As protein: CAISAGTDHNYGYTF.

The J gene is TRBJ2-2, the V gene TRBV11-3; 10 nucleotides align to TRBD1. V trimming: 5 bases; J trimming: 6 bases; junction bases outside the gene matches: 6. This CDR3 has 15 amino acids. Per the germline V gene, CDR1 is SGHNT and CDR2 is YENEEA. The CDR3 protein is CASSARQGAPGELFF. CDR3 nucleotide sequence: TGTGCCAGCAGCGCGCGACAGGGGGCCCCCGGGGAGCTGTTTTTT. The full variable domain, completed using reference TRBV11-3 and TRBJ2-2, is EAGVVQSPRYKIIEKKQPVAFWCNPISGHNTLYWYLQNLGQGPELLIRYENEEAVDDSQLPKDRFSAERLKGVDSTLKIQPAELGDSAVYLCASSARQGAPGELFFGEGSRLTVL.

This chain's CDR3 is CASSLGTSGYTQYF. The CDR3 DNA follows: TGTGCCAGCAGCCTGGGGACTAGCGGGTATACGCAGTATTTT. The chain employs TRBV7-2 and TRBJ2-3, with 12 bases fitting TRBD2. CDR3 length: 14 residues. Germline V lookup: CDR1 SGHTA, CDR2 FQGNSA. V trimming: 5 bases; J trimming: 7 bases; junction bases outside the gene matches: 4.

The chain links TRBV9 to TRBJ2-5, with 7 bases aligning to TRBD2. The germline V gene has CDR1 SGDLS and CDR2 YYNGEE. The CDR3 extends over 18 amino acids. Unmatched junction bases numbered 19, after V lost 3 bases and J lost 5 bases. CDR3 region: CASSANSGTIGTGETQYF. In nucleotides, the CDR3 is TGTGCCAGCAGCGCGAATTCCGGGACTATTGGTACGGGCGAGACCCAGTACTTC.

This clone was counted between two and nine times. The rearrangement uses TRBV11-2 and TRBJ2-5, with 8 bases identical to TRBD2. The CDR3 consists of 13 residues. Germline CDR1 and CDR2: SGHAT and FQNNGV. The V segment lost 10 bases and the J segment 3 bases; nucleotides outside the gene matches: 7. CDR3 sequence: CATAGGLEETQYF. The CDR3 coding sequence is TGTGCCACGGCGGGAGGACTGGAAGAGACCCAGTACTTC.

V usage is TRBV7-9 and J usage is TRBJ1-4, with 8 nucleotides matching TRBD1. Germline lookup yields CDR1 SEHNR and CDR2 FQNEAQ (reference sequence). The CDR3 is 15 residues long. J lost 8 bases, V lost 5 bases, and 10 bases had no gene match. The DNA for the CDR3 is TGTGCCAGCAGCGACACAGGGGGTGGTAGGGAAAAACTGTTTTTT. Amino acids: CASSDTGGGREKLFF.

V and J are TRBV5-1 and TRBJ2-1; possibly TRBD1 for D (5 bases). The ends were cut back, 2 bases at V and 5 bases at J, with 11 bases in the middle. The CDR3 contains 14 residues. Germline CDR1 is SGHRS and CDR2 is YFSETQ. As DNA, the CDR3 is TGCGCCAGCAGCTTCACAGGACCACACAATGAGCAGTTCTTC. Its translation: CASSFTGPHNEQFF.

The J gene is TRBJ2-7, the V gene TRBV27; tentative D call: TRBD2 (5 bases). Trimming shortened V by 6 bases and J by 7 bases, and 19 bases separated the two germline ends. The CDR3 loop spans 14 amino acids. Germline V gene sequence: CDR1 MNHEY, CDR2 SMNVEV (reference sequence). CDR3 sequence: CASRPSGGSREQYF. DNA of the CDR3: TGTGCCAGCAGACCTTCCGGAGGCTCGAGGGAGCAGTACTTC.

This clone turned up a few times. Written as DNA, the CDR3 is TGCGCCAGCAGCGCCCGGCTAGCGGGAATGGATGAGCAGTTCTTC. Encoded protein: CASSARLAGMDEQFF. The rearrangement joins TRBV5-1 to TRBJ2-1, with 9 bases that match TRBD2. V lost 4 bases, J lost 8 bases, and 10 bases stayed unmatched. The CDR3 totals 15 residues. CDR1 SGHRS and CDR2 YFSETQ come from the germline V gene.

In this sample, this clone turned up a few times. V usage is TRBV10-1 and J usage is TRBJ2-7, with D possibly matching TRBD1 (6 bases). In germline, CDR1 is WNHNN, CDR2 SYGVQD (reference sequence). The length of the CDR3 is 13 residues. With 6 bases removed from V and 0 bases from J, the gap between germline ends came to 9 bases. For the CDR3, the DNA is TGCGCCAGCAGCGGGGACAACTCCTACGAGCAGTACTTC. This translates into CASSGDNSYEQYF.